These T cell receptor beta chains were read from a single sample in a study of T cells in Graves' hyperthyroidism and ophthalmopathy. A single record per CDR3 protein comes from TCRdb applying MiXCR to the multiplex PCR reads. The table includes fewer than 400,000 distinct CDR3 sequences, roughly 13% detected once. Source material: blood. The source of these receptors is a man in his fifties with Graves' ophthalmopathy. Both conserved end residues are part of each CDR3. Fields, in order: clone size, V gene, J gene, CDR3 length, D gene, CDR3 DNA, CDR3 protein. The D gene is left open where the match is weak. The size of a clone is reported for some rows only, either as once, few or many, or as a class for expanded clones.

abundance: few; v_gene: TRBV12-3/TRBV12-4; j_gene: TRBJ1-2; len: 14; d_gene: NA; CDR3nt: TGTGCCAGCAGTTTAGGTGACAGTACCTATGGCTACACCTTC; CDR3aa: CASSLGDSTYGYTF
abundance: few; v_gene: TRBV6-1; j_gene: TRBJ2-1; len: 12; d_gene: NA; CDR3nt: TGTGCCAGCAATCCAGGGGTTGGTGAGCAGTTCTTC; CDR3aa: CASNPGVGEQFF
abundance: NA; v_gene: TRBV19; j_gene: TRBJ1-2; len: 16; d_gene: TRBD1; CDR3nt: TGTGCCAGTAGTCGCGGTACAGGGGGTATCAACTATGGCTACACCTTC; CDR3aa: CASSRGTGGINYGYTF
abundance: NA; v_gene: TRBV12-3/TRBV12-4; j_gene: TRBJ1-5; len: 14; d_gene: NA; CDR3nt: TGTGCCAGCAGTTTTGGGGAGCTTAATCAGCCCCAGCATTTT; CDR3aa: CASSFGELNQPQHF
abundance: few; v_gene: TRBV3-1; j_gene: TRBJ1-2; len: 13; d_gene: NA; CDR3nt: TGTGCCAGCAGCCAAGAGAGTTCGAGTGGCTACACCTTC; CDR3aa: CASSQESSSGYTF
abundance: many; v_gene: TRBV18; j_gene: TRBJ2-4; len: 16; d_gene: NA; CDR3nt: TGTGCCAGCTCACCCGCACCGACCCAGGCTCGGTCCATTCAGTACTTC; CDR3aa: CASSPAPTQARSIQYF
abundance: few; v_gene: TRBV6-2/TRBV6-3; j_gene: TRBJ1-5; len: 15; d_gene: TRBD1; CDR3nt: TGTGCCAGCAGCACAGGGGGTTTAAGCAATCAGCCCCAGCATTTT; CDR3aa: CASSTGGLSNQPQHF
abundance: many; v_gene: TRBV5-1; j_gene: TRBJ2-3; len: 15; d_gene: TRBD2; CDR3nt: TGCGCCAGCAAAGAGCGGGAGTACAGCACAGATACGCAGTATTTT; CDR3aa: CASKEREYSTDTQYF
abundance: NA; v_gene: TRBV15; j_gene: TRBJ2-4; len: 15; d_gene: NA; CDR3nt: TGTGCCACCAGCAGACCCGGGGAGGCCAAAAACATTCAGTACTTC; CDR3aa: CATSRPGEAKNIQYF
abundance: few; v_gene: TRBV10-3; j_gene: TRBJ1-2; len: 15; d_gene: TRBD1; CDR3nt: TGTGCCATCGGGACAGGGGTAGCACTTGAAGGTGGCTACACCTTC; CDR3aa: CAIGTGVALEGGYTF
abundance: NA; v_gene: TRBV30; j_gene: TRBJ2-2; len: 15; d_gene: TRBD2; CDR3nt: TGTGCCTGGAGTCCCCCCGGACTAGTTGCCGGGGAGCTGTTTTTT; CDR3aa: CAWSPPGLVAGELFF
abundance: few; v_gene: TRBV9; j_gene: TRBJ2-1; len: 15; d_gene: NA; CDR3nt: TGTGCCAGCAGTCTATTCGGGAGTCCGGACAATGAGCAGTTCTTC; CDR3aa: CASSLFGSPDNEQFF
abundance: NA; v_gene: TRBV6-2/TRBV6-3; j_gene: TRBJ1-2; len: 15; d_gene: NA; CDR3nt: TGTGCCAGCAAAGCAGGAGCGGGAGGGATCTATGGCTACACCTTC; CDR3aa: CASKAGAGGIYGYTF
abundance: NA; v_gene: TRBV19; j_gene: TRBJ2-5; len: 14; d_gene: TRBD1; CDR3nt: TGTGCCAGCGATCCGGGTGGACAGGATGGGACCCAGTACTTC; CDR3aa: CASDPGGQDGTQYF
abundance: many; v_gene: TRBV3-1; j_gene: TRBJ2-1; len: 14; d_gene: NA; CDR3nt: TGTGCCAGCAGCCAACTGAGCTCCTACAATGAGCAGTTCTTC; CDR3aa: CASSQLSSYNEQFF
abundance: many; v_gene: TRBV3-1; j_gene: TRBJ1-1; len: 12; d_gene: TRBD1; CDR3nt: TGTGCCAGCAGGCTAGGACAGGGAAGATCTTTCTTT; CDR3aa: CASRLGQGRSFF
abundance: many; v_gene: TRBV11-2; j_gene: TRBJ2-7; len: 15; d_gene: TRBD1; CDR3nt: TGTGCCAGCAGCTTTCGACAGGGGGACTCCTACGAGCAGTACTTC; CDR3aa: CASSFRQGDSYEQYF
abundance: many; v_gene: TRBV20-1; j_gene: TRBJ2-5; len: 11; d_gene: NA; CDR3nt: TGCAGTGCTAGGGCGGGGGAGACCCAGTACTTC; CDR3aa: CSARAGETQYF
abundance: many; v_gene: TRBV20-1; j_gene: TRBJ2-7; len: 16; d_gene: TRBD2; CDR3nt: TGCAGTGCTAGTAGGACTAGCGGGAGTACACCCTACGAGCAGTACTTC; CDR3aa: CSASRTSGSTPYEQYF
abundance: many; v_gene: TRBV7-8; j_gene: TRBJ2-1; len: 13; d_gene: NA; CDR3nt: TGTGCCAGCAGCTTAGCGGAGAAGAATGAGCAGTTCTTC; CDR3aa: CASSLAEKNEQFF
abundance: many; v_gene: TRBV29-1; j_gene: TRBJ2-3; len: 10; d_gene: NA; CDR3nt: TGCAGCGTTCTTTGGGATACGCAGTATTTT; CDR3aa: CSVLWDTQYF
abundance: NA; v_gene: TRBV2; j_gene: TRBJ1-4; len: 15; d_gene: NA; CDR3nt: TGTGCCAGCAGTGAAGTATCGAGGGGATTTGAAAAACTGTTTTTT; CDR3aa: CASSEVSRGFEKLFF
abundance: few; v_gene: TRBV6-5; j_gene: TRBJ2-1; len: 16; d_gene: TRBD2; CDR3nt: TGTGCCAGCAGTTACTCGTCTCGCGGGAGAGAGGATGAGCAGTTCTTC; CDR3aa: CASSYSSRGREDEQFF